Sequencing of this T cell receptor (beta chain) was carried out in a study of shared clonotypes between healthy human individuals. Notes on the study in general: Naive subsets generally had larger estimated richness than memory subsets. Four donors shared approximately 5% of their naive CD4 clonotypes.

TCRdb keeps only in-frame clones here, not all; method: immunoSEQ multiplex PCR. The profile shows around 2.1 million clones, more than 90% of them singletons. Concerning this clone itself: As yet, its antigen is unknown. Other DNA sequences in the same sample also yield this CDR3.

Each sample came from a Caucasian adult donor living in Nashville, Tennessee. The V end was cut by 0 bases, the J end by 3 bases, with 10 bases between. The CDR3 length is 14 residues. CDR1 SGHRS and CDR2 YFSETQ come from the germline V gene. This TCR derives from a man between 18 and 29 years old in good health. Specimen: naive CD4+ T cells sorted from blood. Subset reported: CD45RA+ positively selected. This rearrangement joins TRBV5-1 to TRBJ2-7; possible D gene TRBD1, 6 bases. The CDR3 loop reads CASSLAGTNYEQYF. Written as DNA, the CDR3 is TGCGCCAGCAGCTTGGCCGGGACAAACTACGAGCAGTACTTC.